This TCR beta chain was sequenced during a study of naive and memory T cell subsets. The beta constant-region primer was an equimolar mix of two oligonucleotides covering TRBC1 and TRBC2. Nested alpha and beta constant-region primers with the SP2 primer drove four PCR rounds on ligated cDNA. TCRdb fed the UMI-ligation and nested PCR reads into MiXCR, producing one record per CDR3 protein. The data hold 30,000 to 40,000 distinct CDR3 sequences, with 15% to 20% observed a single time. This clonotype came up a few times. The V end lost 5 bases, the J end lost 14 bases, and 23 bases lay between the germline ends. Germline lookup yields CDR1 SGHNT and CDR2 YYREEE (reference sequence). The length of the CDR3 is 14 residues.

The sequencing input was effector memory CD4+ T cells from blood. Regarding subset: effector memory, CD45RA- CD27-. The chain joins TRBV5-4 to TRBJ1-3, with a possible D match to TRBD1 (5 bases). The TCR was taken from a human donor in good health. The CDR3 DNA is TGTGCCAGCAGTCCCCCGGACACGAAAAGCCACCTATATTTT. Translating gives CASSPPDTKSHLYF.